Described below is a single T cell receptor beta chain sequence and its context. Its specificity is unknown. Next came a second PCR, run for about 7 to 12 cycles, which used a sample-barcoded 5' primer along with a J-beta primer mix. TCRdb used MiXCR to reprocess the 5' RACE reads, holding one entry per CDR3 protein. The sample shows about 1.7 million distinct CDR3 sequences, 28% of them seen only once. The entry originates in a study of blood T cells in healthy people across ages. Overall study context: Capture via template switching afforded approximately one barcoded beta molecule per two T cells.

Study-wide results and limits: A conclusive naive versus antigen-experienced comparison was prevented by the unsorted PBMCs.

Germline V gene data show CDR1 as DFQATT and CDR2 as SNEGSKA (reference sequence). CDR3 length: 15 residues. V was clipped by 6 bases and J by 0 bases, with 16 bases between them. The gene calls are TRBV20-1 and TRBJ2-3, with D perhaps assigned TRBD1 or TRBD2 (5 bases each). The TCR originated in a woman younger than 45 in good health. Input material: blood. In nucleotides, the CDR3 is TGCAGTGCGAACAGAGGGGAAGGGAGCACAGATACGCAGTATTTT. Translating it yields CSANRGEGSTDTQYF.